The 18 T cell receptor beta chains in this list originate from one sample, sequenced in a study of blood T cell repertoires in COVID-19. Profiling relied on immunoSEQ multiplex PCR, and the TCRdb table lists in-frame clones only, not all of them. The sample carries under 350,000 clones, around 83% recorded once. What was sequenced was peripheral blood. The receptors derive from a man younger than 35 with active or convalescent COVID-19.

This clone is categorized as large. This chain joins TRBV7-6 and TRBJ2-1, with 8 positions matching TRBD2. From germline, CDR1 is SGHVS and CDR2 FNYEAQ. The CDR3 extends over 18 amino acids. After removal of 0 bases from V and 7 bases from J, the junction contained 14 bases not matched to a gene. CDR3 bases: TGTGCCAGCAGCTTAGCATTAGTAGCGGGGAGTATTGTAAATGAGCAGTTCTTC. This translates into CASSLALVAGSIVNEQFF. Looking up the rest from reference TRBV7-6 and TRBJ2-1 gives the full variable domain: GAGVSQSPRYKVTKRGQDVALRCDPISGHVSLYWYRQALGQGPEFLTYFNYEAQQDKSGLPNDRFSAERPEGSISTLTIQRTEQRDSAMYRCASSLALVAGSIVNEQFFGPGTRLTVL.

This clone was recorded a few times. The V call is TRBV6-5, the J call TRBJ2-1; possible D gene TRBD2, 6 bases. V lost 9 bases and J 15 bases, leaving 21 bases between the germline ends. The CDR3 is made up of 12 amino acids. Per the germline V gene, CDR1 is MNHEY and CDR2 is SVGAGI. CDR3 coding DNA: TGTGCCAGGCGGAAGGTTGGAGGGATTGCGTTCTTC. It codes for CARRKVGGIAFF.

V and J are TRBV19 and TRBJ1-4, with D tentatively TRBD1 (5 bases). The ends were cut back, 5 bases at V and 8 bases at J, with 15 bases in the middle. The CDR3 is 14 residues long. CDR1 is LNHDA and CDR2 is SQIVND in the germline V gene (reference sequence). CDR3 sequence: CASSYGPGGEKLFF. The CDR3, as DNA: TGTGCCAGTAGTTACGGACCGGGGGGAGAAAAACTGTTTTTT.

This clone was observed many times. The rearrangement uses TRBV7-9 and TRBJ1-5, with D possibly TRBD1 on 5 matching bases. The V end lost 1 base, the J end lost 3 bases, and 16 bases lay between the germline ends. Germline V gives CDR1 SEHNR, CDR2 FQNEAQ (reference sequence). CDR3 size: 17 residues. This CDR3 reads CASSLGGSGEDNQPQHF. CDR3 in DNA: TGTGCCAGCAGCTTAGGGGGGAGCGGGGAGGACAATCAGCCCCAGCATTTT.

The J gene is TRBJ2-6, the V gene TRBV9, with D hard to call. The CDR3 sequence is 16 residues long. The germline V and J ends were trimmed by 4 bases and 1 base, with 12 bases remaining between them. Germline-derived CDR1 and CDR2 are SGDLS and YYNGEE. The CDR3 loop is CASSFTTQSGANVLTF. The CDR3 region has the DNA TGTGCCAGCAGCTTCACAACCCAGTCTGGGGCCAACGTCCTGACTTTC.

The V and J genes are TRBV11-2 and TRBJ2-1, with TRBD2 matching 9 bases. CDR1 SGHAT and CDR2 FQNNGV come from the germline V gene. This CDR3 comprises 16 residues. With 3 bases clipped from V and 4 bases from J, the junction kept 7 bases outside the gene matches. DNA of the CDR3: TGTGCCAGCAGCTTCGCGCTAGCGGGGATTTACAATGAGCAGTTCTTC. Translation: CASSFALAGIYNEQFF. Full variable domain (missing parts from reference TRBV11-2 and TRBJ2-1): EAGVAQSPRYKIIEKRQSVAFWCNPISGHATLYWYQQILGQGPKLLIQFQNNGVVDDSQLPKDRFSAERLKGVDSTLKIQPAKLEDSAVYLCASSFALAGIYNEQFFGPGTRLTVL.

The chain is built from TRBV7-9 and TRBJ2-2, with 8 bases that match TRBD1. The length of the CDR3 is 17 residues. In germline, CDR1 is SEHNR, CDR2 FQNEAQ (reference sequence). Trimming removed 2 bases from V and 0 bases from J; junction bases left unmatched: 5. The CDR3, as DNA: TGTGCCAGCAGCTTAATCAGGGGGCTTTCGAACACCGGGGAGCTGTTTTTT. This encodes CASSLIRGLSNTGELFF.

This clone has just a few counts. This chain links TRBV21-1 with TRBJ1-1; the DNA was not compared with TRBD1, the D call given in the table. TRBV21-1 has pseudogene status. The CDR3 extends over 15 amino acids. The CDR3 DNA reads TGTGCCAGCAGCCAAAACAGGGGACTTAACACTGAAGCTTTCTTT. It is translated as CASSQNRGLNTEAFF.

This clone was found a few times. In DNA form, the CDR3 reads TGTGCCAGCAGTTACGGAGCAGAAGGGAGTACGCAGTATTTT. Translated, it gives CASSYGAEGSTQYF. This rearrangement joins TRBV6-5 to TRBJ2-3, with D tentatively TRBD2 (5 bases). The V and J ends lost 2 bases and 8 bases respectively, with 14 bases between them. Germline V lookup: CDR1 MNHEY, CDR2 SVGAGI. The CDR3 spans 14 residues.

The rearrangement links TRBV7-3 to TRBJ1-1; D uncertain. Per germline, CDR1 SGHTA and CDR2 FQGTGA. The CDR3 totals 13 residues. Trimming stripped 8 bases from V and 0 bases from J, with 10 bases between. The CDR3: CASSLSMNTEAFF. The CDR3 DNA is TGTGCCAGCTCGCTTAGTATGAACACTGAAGCTTTCTTT.

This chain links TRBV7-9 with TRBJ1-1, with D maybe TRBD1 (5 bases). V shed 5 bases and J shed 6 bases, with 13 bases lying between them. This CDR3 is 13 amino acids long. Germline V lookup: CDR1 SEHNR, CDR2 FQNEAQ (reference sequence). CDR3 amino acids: CASSMTASSEAFF. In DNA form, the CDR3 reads TGTGCCAGCAGCATGACAGCGAGCTCTGAAGCTTTCTTT.

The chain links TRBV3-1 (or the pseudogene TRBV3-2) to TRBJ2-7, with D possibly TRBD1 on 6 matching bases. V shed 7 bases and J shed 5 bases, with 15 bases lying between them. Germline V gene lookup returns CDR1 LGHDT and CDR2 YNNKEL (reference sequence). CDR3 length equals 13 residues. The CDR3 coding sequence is TGTGCCAGCACCAGATCCACAGGGAACGAGCAGTACTTC. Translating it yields CASTRSTGNEQYF.

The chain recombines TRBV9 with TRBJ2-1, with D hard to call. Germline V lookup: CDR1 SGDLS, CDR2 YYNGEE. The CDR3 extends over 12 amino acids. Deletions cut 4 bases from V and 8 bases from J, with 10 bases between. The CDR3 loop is CASSPPVDEQFF. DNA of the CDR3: TGTGCCAGCAGCCCGCCGGTTGATGAGCAGTTCTTC.

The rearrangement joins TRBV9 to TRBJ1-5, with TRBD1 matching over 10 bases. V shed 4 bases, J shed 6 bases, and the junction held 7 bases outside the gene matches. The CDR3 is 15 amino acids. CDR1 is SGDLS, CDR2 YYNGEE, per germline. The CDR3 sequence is CASSPRGDRGQPQHF. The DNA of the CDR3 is TGTGCCAGCAGCCCTAGAGGGGACAGGGGTCAGCCCCAGCATTTT.

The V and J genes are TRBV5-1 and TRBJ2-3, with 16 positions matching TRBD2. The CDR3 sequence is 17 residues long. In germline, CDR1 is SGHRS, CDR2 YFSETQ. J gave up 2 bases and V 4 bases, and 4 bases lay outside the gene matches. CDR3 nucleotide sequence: TGCGCCAGCAGCACGGGACTAGCGGGAGGGCCCACAGATACGCAGTATTTT. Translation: CASSTGLAGGPTDTQYF.

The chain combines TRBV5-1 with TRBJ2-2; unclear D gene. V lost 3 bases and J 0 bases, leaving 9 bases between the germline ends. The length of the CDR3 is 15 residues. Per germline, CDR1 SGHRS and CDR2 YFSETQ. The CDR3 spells CASSSGFPNTGELFF. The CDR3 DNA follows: TGCGCCAGCAGCTCCGGGTTCCCGAACACCGGGGAGCTGTTTTTT. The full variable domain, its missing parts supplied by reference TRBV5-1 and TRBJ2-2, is KAGVTQTPRYLIKTRGQQVTLSCSPISGHRSVSWYQQTPGQGLQFLFEYFSETQRNKGNFPGRFSGRQFSNSRSEMNVSTLELGDSALYLCASSSGFPNTGELFFGEGSRLTVL.

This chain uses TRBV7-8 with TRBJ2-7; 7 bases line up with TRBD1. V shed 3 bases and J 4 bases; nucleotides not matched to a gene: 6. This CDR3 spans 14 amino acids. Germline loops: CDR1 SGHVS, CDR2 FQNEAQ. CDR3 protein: CASSFPGQRYEQYF. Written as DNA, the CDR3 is TGTGCCAGCAGCTTTCCGGGACAGAGATACGAGCAGTACTTC.

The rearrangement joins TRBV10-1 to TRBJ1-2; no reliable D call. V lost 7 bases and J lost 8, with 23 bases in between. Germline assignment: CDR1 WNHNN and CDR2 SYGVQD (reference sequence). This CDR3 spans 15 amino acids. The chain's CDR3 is CASTRDLYAPEGYTF. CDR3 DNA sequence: TGCGCCAGCACCCGGGATTTATATGCCCCCGAGGGCTACACCTTC.